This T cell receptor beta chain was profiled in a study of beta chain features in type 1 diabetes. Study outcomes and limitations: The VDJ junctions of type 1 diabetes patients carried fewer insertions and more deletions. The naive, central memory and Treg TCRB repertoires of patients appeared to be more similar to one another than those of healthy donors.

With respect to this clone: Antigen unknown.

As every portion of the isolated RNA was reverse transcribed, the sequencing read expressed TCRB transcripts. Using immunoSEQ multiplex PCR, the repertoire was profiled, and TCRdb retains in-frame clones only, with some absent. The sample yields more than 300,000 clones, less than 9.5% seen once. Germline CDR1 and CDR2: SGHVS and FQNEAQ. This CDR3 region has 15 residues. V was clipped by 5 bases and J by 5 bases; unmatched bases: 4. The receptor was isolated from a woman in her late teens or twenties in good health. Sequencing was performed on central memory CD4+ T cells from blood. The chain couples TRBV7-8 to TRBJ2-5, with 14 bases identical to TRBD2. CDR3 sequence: CASSAGLAGEETQYF. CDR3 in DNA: TGTGCCAGCAGCGCGGGACTAGCGGGAGAGGAGACCCAGTACTTC.